This T cell receptor beta chain is from a study of blood T cell repertoires in COVID-19. Study-wide background: Sites across the United States, Italy and Spain contributed samples from acute and convalescent COVID-19. The analysed material was cDNA or gDNA that came from T cells, B-cell-depleted T cells, or PBMCs.

This CDR3 has 13 residues. The ends were cut back, 3 bases at V and 6 bases at J, with 12 bases in the middle. Germline CDR1 LNHDA, CDR2 SQIVND (reference sequence). Only in-frame clones appear in the TCRdb table, and some are missing; sequencing was by immunoSEQ multiplex PCR. The sample carries approximately 70,000 clones, about 90% recorded once. Patients at the Seattle site were enrolled during active infection and followed longitudinally. The chain combines TRBV19 with TRBJ2-7; D possibly corresponds to TRBD2 (5 bases). This clonotype was sampled from a woman between 50 and 59 years old with COVID-19, enrolled during active disease. Sequencing was performed on peripheral blood. CDR3 DNA: TGTGCCAGTAGTATTCCCGGACTGGGCGAGCAGTACTTC. This translates into CASSIPGLGEQYF.